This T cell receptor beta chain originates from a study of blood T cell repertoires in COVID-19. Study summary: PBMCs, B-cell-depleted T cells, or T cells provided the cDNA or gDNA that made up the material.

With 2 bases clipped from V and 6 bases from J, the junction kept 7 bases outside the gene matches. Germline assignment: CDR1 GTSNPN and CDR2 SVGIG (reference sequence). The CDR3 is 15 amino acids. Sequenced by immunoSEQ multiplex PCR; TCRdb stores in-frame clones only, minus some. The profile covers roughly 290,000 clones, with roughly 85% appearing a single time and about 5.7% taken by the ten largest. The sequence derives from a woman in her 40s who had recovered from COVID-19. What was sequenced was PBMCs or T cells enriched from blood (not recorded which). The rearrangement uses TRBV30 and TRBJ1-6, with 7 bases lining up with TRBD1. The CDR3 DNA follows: TGTGCCTGGAGTAAAGGGGGGACAGTTAATTCACCCCTCCACTTT. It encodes CAWSKGGTVNSPLHF.